The entry below gives a single T cell receptor (beta chain) sequence along with its context. The data were taken from a study of blood T cell repertoires in COVID-19. In the study overall: Sites in the United States, Italy and Spain provided acute and convalescent COVID-19 samples. T cells, B-cell-depleted T cells, or PBMCs provided the cDNA or gDNA that served as material.

V shed 3 bases, J shed 0 bases, and the junction held 6 bases outside the gene matches. The CDR3 covers 17 residues. Germline CDR1 reads SGHTA; CDR2 reads FQGNSA. Data came from immunoSEQ multiplex PCR; TCRdb stores just in-frame clones and leaves some out. This repertoire shows about 400,000 clones, about 86% found once; its top ten account for roughly a tenth. Sequenced material: PBMCs or T cells enriched from blood (not recorded which). The chain joins TRBV7-2 to TRBJ2-2, with TRBD2 identical over 8 bases. This sequence originates from a woman aged 45-59 years who had recovered from COVID-19. The CDR3 sequence: CASSLRGGRANTGELFF. CDR3 bases: TGTGCCAGCAGCTTGCGCGGGGGGCGCGCGAACACCGGGGAGCTGTTTTTT.